This T cell receptor beta chain was sequenced in a study of regulatory T cells in long-lasting Graves disease. The table lists this clonotype with a few counts. Combining iRepertoire HTBI primers with Arm-PCR of CDR3 regions, the authors built TCR beta libraries. TCRdb ran MiXCR on the multiplex PCR reads and lists one entry per CDR3 protein. The table records about 420,000 distinct CDR3 sequences, about a quarter of them present only once. Described time point: persistent/refractory GD, antithyroid drugs over 5 years with positive TRAb. The authors made the TCR library using RNA they extracted from PBMCs. This sample comprised peripheral blood mononuclear cells (PBMCs), obtained when the disease was refractory, from a patient treated with antithyroid drugs. This clonotype was sampled from a female donor with Graves disease.

CDR3 in amino acids: CASSFLGSNSPLHF. For the CDR3, the DNA is TGTGCCAGCAGTTTTTTAGGTAGTAATTCACCCCTCCACTTT. V gene TRBV27 combines with J gene TRBJ1-6; D gene uncertain. Germline V lookup: CDR1 MNHEY, CDR2 SMNVEV (reference sequence). Trimming removed 3 bases from V and 6 bases from J, with 9 bases in between. This CDR3 is built from 14 residues.